The T cell receptor (beta chain) under discussion was sequenced for a study of T cells after yellow fever vaccination. Study-wide points: Booster samples showed a return of most primary-vaccination clones (roughly 96% CD4, 88% CD8). One caveat is that FACS-sorted repertoires could contain abundant clonotypes contaminating from the bulk population. The appearance of a small share of clonotypes in both CD4 and CD8 compartments was observed.

Unmatched junction bases numbered 10, after V lost 5 bases and J lost 3 bases. This CDR3 is built from 16 residues. The germline gives CDR1 SGHVS, CDR2 FNYEAQ. This clonotype was seen repeatedly, ten times or more. Its antigen is unknown. Generation of TCR cDNA used 5'RACE template switching (which added a universal primer site and UMIs). Each CDR3 protein is one row after TCRdb ran MiXCR on the 5' RACE reads. The table records about 75,000 distinct CDR3 sequences, about 7.7% of them present only once. The TCR comes from a young man who received the YFV17D yellow fever vaccine. V usage is TRBV7-6 and J usage is TRBJ1-1, with 9 bases matching TRBD1. This specimen consisted of CD8+ T cells sorted from PBMCs, obtained more than 8 days after the first yellow fever vaccination. The CDR3 sequence: CASSPGTGTADTEAFF. The CDR3 coding sequence is TGTGCCAGCAGCCCCGGGACAGGGACGGCAGACACTGAAGCTTTCTTT.